These 4 T cell receptor beta chains came from one sample sequenced in a study of OX40 agonist ivuxolimab in advanced cancers. The table came from immunoSEQ multiplex PCR; TCRdb's copy has only in-frame clones and leaves some out. The sample holds more than 75,000 clones, roughly 85% seen once. Sequenced material: CD4+ or CD8+ T cells sorted from blood, taken in a trial of the OX40 agonist ivuxolimab. The receptors originated from an adult with an advanced solid tumor such as melanoma, head and neck, liver or kidney cancer.

The CDR3 loop reads CAWSVRHNTEAFF. As DNA, the CDR3 is TGTGCCTGGAGTGTACGTCATAACACTGAAGCTTTCTTT. This chain links TRBV30 with TRBJ1-1; no definite D call. CDR3 size: 13 residues. V lost 0 bases and J 2 bases, leaving 7 bases between the germline ends. CDR1 is GTSNPN and CDR2 is SVGIG in the germline V gene (reference sequence).

Notes on this clone: Other DNA variants within this sample encode the same CDR3. This chain uses TRBV2 with TRBJ2-3; possible D gene TRBD1, 5 bases. Between the trimmed V and J ends, which lost 2 bases and 2 bases, there was a span of 8 bases. Germline V gene data show CDR1 as SNHLY and CDR2 as FYNNEI. CDR3 length: 14 amino acids. The CDR3 spells CASSETGITDTQYF. The CDR3 DNA reads TGTGCCAGCAGTGAAACAGGAATCACAGATACGCAGTATTTT.

The CDR3 sequence is CATSRDGGTNQPQHF. In nucleotides, the CDR3 is TGTGCCACCAGCAGAGATGGAGGGACTAATCAGCCCCAGCATTTT. The chain is built from TRBV15 and TRBJ1-5, with D perhaps matching TRBD1 (5 bases). Germline values: CDR1 LNHNV, CDR2 YYDKDF (reference sequence). Trimming took 0 bases from V and 4 from J, leaving 10 bases between them. This CDR3 is 15 amino acids long. The full variable domain, with the rest looked up from reference TRBV15 and TRBJ1-5, is DAMVIQNPRYQVTQFGKPVTLSCSQTLNHNVMYWYQQKSSQAPKLLFHYYDKDFNNEADTPDNFQSRRPNTSFCFLDIRSPGLGDTAMYLCATSRDGGTNQPQHFGDGTRLSIL.

The chain is built from TRBV4-2 and TRBJ1-4; D possibly corresponds to TRBD1 (5 bases). CDR1 and CDR2 from the germline V gene are LGHNA and YNFKEQ. The germline V and J ends were trimmed by 0 bases and 5 bases, with 13 bases remaining between them. The CDR3 extends over 16 amino acids. This CDR3 is CASSQDSGAGNEKLFF. In nucleotides, the CDR3 is TGTGCCAGCAGCCAAGATAGCGGGGCAGGGAATGAAAAACTGTTTTTT.